Listed below are T cell receptor beta chains from one sample, sequenced in a study of blood T cell repertoires in COVID-19. Using immunoSEQ multiplex PCR, the repertoire was profiled, and TCRdb retains in-frame clones only, with some absent. The sample includes about 260,000 clones, 80% to 90% seen only once; the top ten take roughly 3.3%. Sequenced input: peripheral blood. The source is a middle-aged woman with acute or convalescent COVID-19. Both conserved end residues are part of each CDR3. The D gene is left open where the match is weak. A row's size may be missing; if present it is once, few, many or a size class.

>-|TRBJ2-3|-|TRBV12-5|12
TGTGCTAGTGGGGCAGGGGATAGGGGGCAGTATTTT
CASGAGDRGQYF
>-|TRBJ1-4|-|TRBV5-1|16
TGCGCCAGCAGCATACAGGGACTATCAACTAATGAAAAACTGTTTTTT
CASSIQGLSTNEKLFF
>TRBD1|TRBJ1-1|once|TRBV3-1/TRBV3-2|16
TGTGCCAGCAGCCAAGGGACAGGGGGAGTGAACACTGAAGCTTTCTTT
CASSQGTGGVNTEAFF
>-|TRBJ1-3|once|TRBV7-9|18
TGTGCCAGCAGCTCCCCCTACGGCAGGCCGATCTCTGGAAACACCATATATTTT
CASSSPYGRPISGNTIYF
>-|TRBJ1-2|-|TRBV7-9|22
TGTGCCAGCAGCATCGGATGGACACTTGGGGGAGGCGGCCGGACTAAGATCTATGGCTACACCTTC
CASSIGWTLGGGGRTKIYGYTF
>-|TRBJ1-4|-|TRBV19|17
TGTGCCAGTAGTATTTGGGGCCGGAGGAGGGCTAATGAAAAACTGTTTTTT
CASSIWGRRRANEKLFF
>TRBD2|TRBJ2-1|-|TRBV11-2|14
TGTGCCAGCAGCTTCGCGGGGGGTTACAATGAGCAGTTCTTC
CASSFAGGYNEQFF
>-|TRBJ2-5|-|TRBV14|11
TGTGCCAGCAGCCATAGTGGGACCCAGTACTTC
CASSHSGTQYF
>TRBD1|TRBJ1-2|-|TRBV10-3|13
TGTGCCATTTCTCCAGGGGGAAACTATGGCTACACCTTC
CAISPGGNYGYTF
>TRBD2|TRBJ2-5|-|TRBV10-3|12
TGTGCCATCAGTGAGGATCGGGGGGTGCAGTACTTC
CAISEDRGVQYF
>TRBD1|TRBJ2-6|-|TRBV13|19
TGTGCCAGCAGCACCTACAGGGGGCATAACGGGGCTGGGGCCAACGTCCTGACTTTC
CASSTYRGHNGAGANVLTF
>TRBD1|TRBJ1-5|-|TRBV5-1|15
TGCGCCAGCAGCTTAGGACAGGGGGGCAATCAGCCCCAGCATTTT
CASSLGQGGNQPQHF
>-|TRBJ1-5|-|TRBV23-1|15
TGCGCCAGCAGTCACCCGGACAGAAGCAATCAGCCCCAGCATTTT
CASSHPDRSNQPQHF
>TRBD2|TRBJ2-1|-|TRBV7-2|19
TGTGCCAGCAGCTTGTCTGGACTAGCGGGGGTGAATTCCTACAATGAGCAGTTCTTC
CASSLSGLAGVNSYNEQFF
>TRBD1|TRBJ1-2|-|TRBV12-5|14
TGTGCTAGTGGTTTGGGGACAGGGGACTATGGCTACACCTTC
CASGLGTGDYGYTF
>-|TRBJ1-2|-|TRBV4-2|16
TGTGCCAGCAGCCAAGTGGGGGGTTCTTCTAACTATGGCTACACCTTC
CASSQVGGSSNYGYTF
>-|TRBJ1-2|once|TRBV19|15
TGTGCCAGTACCACGACGACAGATATCGCCTATGGCTACACCTTC
CASTTTTDIAYGYTF
>TRBD1|TRBJ1-1|-|TRBV11-2|14
TGTGCCAGCAGCTTCTCAGGGGGGAACACTGAAGCTTTCTTT
CASSFSGGNTEAFF
>TRBD1|TRBJ1-2|-|TRBV5-1|18
TGCGCCAGCAGCCCGAAAGATACCGGGACAGGGCGTCGGTATGGCTACACCTTC
CASSPKDTGTGRRYGYTF
>-|TRBJ2-1|-|TRBV4-1|17
TGCGCCAGCAGCCAAGATGGCGGGGGCCAACAATACAATGAGCAGTTCTTC
CASSQDGGGQQYNEQFF
>-|TRBJ2-3|-|TRBV6-4|15
TGTGCCAGCAAAAGGCAGGGATTGAGCACAGATACGCAGTATTTT
CASKRQGLSTDTQYF
>TRBD1|TRBJ2-3|-|TRBV7-9|16
TGTGCCAGCAGCTTGGTGACAGGGGGCGGTACAGATACGCAGTATTTT
CASSLVTGGGTDTQYF
>TRBD1|TRBJ1-2|-|TRBV6-6|13
TGTGCCAGCAGGAAGGGACAGGGTTATGGCTACACCTTC
CASRKGQGYGYTF
>-|TRBJ1-5|-|TRBV30|13
TGTGCCTGGACGAAACAGGGAAATCAGCCCCAGCATTTT
CAWTKQGNQPQHF
>-|TRBJ1-2|-|TRBV6-1|14
TGTGCCAGCAGTGAACCAGGCAGGAGGTATGGCTACACCTTC
CASSEPGRRYGYTF
>TRBD1|TRBJ2-5|-|TRBV7-2|14
TGTGCCAGCAGCCCGGACAGGGGGGATGAGACCCAGTACTTC
CASSPDRGDETQYF
>-|TRBJ1-5|-|TRBV5-6|14
TGTGCCAGCAGCACCCGGACGGCGGGTCAGCCCCAGCATTTT
CASSTRTAGQPQHF